This T cell receptor (beta chain) was sequenced during a study of shared clonotypes between healthy human individuals. The CDR3 contains 14 residues. The V gene's germline CDR1 is WNHNN and CDR2 SYGVQD (reference sequence). V lost 3 bases, J lost 3 bases, and 10 bases lay in between. Study-wide results and caveats: Generation probability values for non-shared clonotypes were lower than those for clonotypes shared by all four donors.

The authors ran the assay at deep level. Repertoires were generated with immunoSEQ multiplex PCR, while TCRdb's copy carries only in-frame clones and drops some. The table includes around 200,000 clones, around 63% detected once. Note on this clone: Its antigen is unidentified.

Material for sequencing was memory CD4+ T cells sorted from blood. The sample's subset: CD45RA-negative fraction. This clonotype was obtained from a man aged 30-40 years in good health. The J gene is TRBJ2-3, the V gene TRBV10-1, with D hard to call. The CDR3 sequence: CASSDSPLTDTQYF. The CDR3 DNA reads as TGCGCCAGCAGTGACTCGCCTCTTACAGATACGCAGTATTTT.